This T cell receptor (beta chain) derives from a study of blood T cell repertoires in COVID-19. About the study: Italy, Spain and the United States were the sources of the convalescent and acute COVID-19 samples.

The assay was immunoSEQ multiplex PCR, and TCRdb's table has in-frame clones only and misses some. The sample gives about 480,000 clones, 88% of which show up once; 1.5% to 2% is in the top ten. Assignment of participants to cohorts was predicated upon participant-reported clinical history. CDR1 LNHDA and CDR2 SQIVND come from the germline V gene (reference sequence). The CDR3 has 15 amino acids. V shed 3 bases, J shed 4 bases, and the junction held 4 bases outside the gene matches. This chain connects TRBV19 to TRBJ2-3, with 10 bases that match TRBD2. The sequenced material came from PBMCs or T cells enriched from blood (not recorded which). The TCR comes from a woman aged 40-49 years who had recovered from COVID-19. The CDR3 protein is CASSILAGAPDTQYF. For the CDR3, the DNA is TGTGCCAGTAGTATCCTAGCGGGAGCTCCAGATACGCAGTATTTT.